The 12 T cell receptor beta chains below all came from one sample that was sequenced in a study of early T cells in non-severe SARS-CoV-2 infection. TCRdb re-called the 5' RACE reads with MiXCR, one entry per CDR3 protein. Found here are about 60,000 distinct CDR3 sequences, 20% to 25% of them singletons; the top ten hold more than 15%. This specimen was whole blood, taken at baseline. Receptors originate from an adult who was a healthcare worker with PCR-confirmed SARS-CoV-2 infection or an uninfected control (not recorded which).

This clonotype was seen only a few times. This chain uses TRBV27 with TRBJ1-5, with TRBD1 identical over 9 bases. The CDR3 sequence is 15 residues long. Per germline, CDR1 MNHEY and CDR2 SMNVEV (reference sequence). Germline trimming cut 6 bases from V and 0 bases from J; bases unmatched to any gene: 3. The CDR3 DNA follows: TGTGCCAGCAGGGAACAGGGGGCTAGCAATCAGCCCCAGCATTTT. Its protein product is CASREQGASNQPQHF.

This clonotype has at least ten counts. The V call is TRBV7-9, the J call TRBJ1-2; no definite D call. The CDR3 contains 14 residues. CDR1 and CDR2 (germline): SEHNR, FQNEAQ (reference sequence). The V end was cut by 6 bases, the J end by 3 bases, with 14 bases between. The CDR3 DNA is TGTGCCAGCAGTTCCAGTGGATCGGACTATGGCTACACCTTC. Its translation: CASSSSGSDYGYTF.

The chain joins TRBV7-8 to TRBJ2-1; 10 bases align to TRBD2. Per the germline V gene, CDR1 is SGHVS and CDR2 is FQNEAQ. This CDR3 comprises 16 residues. J was trimmed by 2 bases and V by 1 base; bases with no gene match: 2. CDR3 protein: CASSLELAGAYNEQFF. The CDR3 DNA reads as TGTGCCAGCAGCTTAGAGCTAGCGGGGGCCTACAATGAGCAGTTCTTC.

The chain couples TRBV5-4 to TRBJ1-1, with D hard to call. Germline V gene lookup returns CDR1 SGHNT and CDR2 YYREEE (reference sequence). This CDR3 has 13 amino acids. V lost 4 bases, J lost 7 bases, and 14 bases lay in between. The CDR3 region is CASSNGADYEAFF. CDR3 in DNA: TGTGCCAGCAGCAACGGAGCGGACTATGAAGCTTTCTTT. The variable domain in full, with the rest retrieved from reference TRBV5-4 and TRBJ1-1, is ETGVTQSPTHLIKTRGQQVTLRCSSQSGHNTVSWYQQALGQGPQFIFQYYREEENGRGNFPPRFSGLQFPNYSSELNVNALELDDSALYLCASSNGADYEAFFGQGTRLTVV.

This clonotype has more than one count but fewer than ten. The J gene is TRBJ2-3, the V gene TRBV7-6, with TRBD2 as a possible D gene (5 bases). There are 13 residues in the CDR3. In germline, CDR1 is SGHVS, CDR2 FNYEAQ. Trimming left V 8 bases short and J 2 bases short, with 11 bases between. CDR3 in DNA: TGTGCCAGCGGCCTACGGGACACAGATACGCAGTATTTT. As protein: CASGLRDTDTQYF. Full variable domain (outside the CDR3, taken from reference TRBV7-6 and TRBJ2-3): GAGVSQSPRYKVTKRGQDVALRCDPISGHVSLYWYRQALGQGPEFLTYFNYEAQQDKSGLPNDRFSAERPEGSISTLTIQRTEQRDSAMYRCASGLRDTDTQYFGPGTRLTVL.

The rearrangement joins TRBV19 to TRBJ2-1; 8 bases align to TRBD2. J lost 4 bases, V lost 5 bases, and 7 bases had no gene match. The CDR3 is 15 residues long. The germline gives CDR1 LNHDA, CDR2 SQIVND (reference sequence). Here the CDR3 reads CASSSRRGDYNEQFF. The CDR3 nucleotides read TGTGCCAGTAGTTCAAGGCGGGGGGATTACAATGAGCAGTTCTTC. Using reference TRBV19 and TRBJ2-1 for the parts outside the CDR3, the full variable domain is DGGITQSPKYLFRKEGQNVTLSCEQNLNHDAMYWYRQDPGQGLRLIYYSQIVNDFQKGDIAEGYSVSREKKESFPLTVTSAQKNPTAFYLCASSSRRGDYNEQFFGPGTRLTVL.

The table lists this clonotype with a few counts. The V gene is TRBV24-1, the J gene TRBJ2-1, with D uncertain. The CDR3 covers 13 residues. CDR1 is KGHDR and CDR2 is SFDVKD in the germline V gene. Trimming removed 2 bases from V and 10 bases from J, with 11 bases in between. The chain's CDR3 is CATSDSRLPEQFF. CDR3 nucleotides: TGTGCCACCAGTGATTCAAGACTCCCAGAGCAGTTCTTC.

V usage is TRBV3-1 and J usage is TRBJ1-2; a weak D match, TRBD1 (5 bases). Germline CDR1 LGHDT, CDR2 YNNKEL (reference sequence). The CDR3 is made up of 15 amino acids. V was clipped by 0 bases and J by 3 bases, with 11 bases between them. CDR3 in amino acids: CASSQEGQGYYGYTF. DNA of the CDR3: TGTGCCAGCAGCCAAGAGGGGCAGGGTTACTATGGCTACACCTTC.

In this sample, this clonotype turned up a few times. The rearrangement uses TRBV3-1 and TRBJ1-5; no clear D gene. The germline V and J ends were trimmed by 8 bases and 0 bases, with 11 bases remaining between them. The CDR3 is 14 residues long. Germline CDR1 LGHDT, CDR2 YNNKEL (reference sequence). CDR3 sequence: CASGGGSSNQPQHF. CDR3 nucleotides: TGTGCCAGCGGTGGAGGGAGTAGCAATCAGCCCCAGCATTTT.

The V gene is TRBV7-6, the J gene TRBJ1-1; D unresolved. Germline V CDR1 and CDR2: SGHVS, FNYEAQ. V was cut by 1 base and J by 6 bases, with 9 bases left in between. CDR3 length: 13 residues. CDR3 nucleotide sequence: TGTGCCAGCAGCTTAGGGGGAGTCCCTGAAGCTTTCTTT. It translates to CASSLGGVPEAFF.

This clonotype showed up just a few times. The V and J genes are TRBV24-1 and TRBJ2-2; D not certain. Germline CDR1 reads KGHDR; CDR2 reads SFDVKD. The CDR3 length is 12 residues. Trimming took off 6 bases at V and 1 base at J, with 2 bases between the two ends. The DNA of the CDR3 is TGTGCCACCAGTCAGAACACCGGGGAGCTGTTTTTT. Protein product: CATSQNTGELFF.

This clonotype was detected many times. CDR3 DNA sequence: TGCAGCGTTGACGACAGGGGTAATGGCTACACCTTC. Its translation is CSVDDRGNGYTF. The V and J genes are TRBV29-1 and TRBJ1-2, with 8 positions matching TRBD1. The CDR3 loop spans 12 amino acids. CDR1 SQVTM and CDR2 ANQGSEA come from the germline V gene. V dropped 3 bases and J dropped 6; count of bases not matched to a gene: 3. The variable domain in full, with the rest retrieved from reference TRBV29-1 and TRBJ1-2, is SAVISQKPSRDICQRGTSLTIQCQVDSQVTMMFWYRQQPGQSLTLIATANQGSEATYESGFVIDKFPISRPNLTFSTLTVSNMSPEDSSIYLCSVDDRGNGYTFGSGTRLTVV.